This passage covers 5 T cell receptor beta chains from one sample sequenced in a study of cytomegalovirus exposure and HLA in healthy donors. Vbeta (60) and Jbeta (13) primers were used in the PCR. Clones were sequenced by immunoSEQ multiplex PCR, and TCRdb holds only the in-frame ones, with some missing. This repertoire shows around 110,000 clones, around 66% found once; its top ten account for 8% to 9%. The material sequenced was PBMCs. The receptors stem from a woman aged 40-49 years in good health and CMV-seropositive.

V is TRBV9 and J is TRBJ2-5; D perhaps matches TRBD1 (6 bases). The CDR3 covers 14 residues. Germline assignment: CDR1 SGDLS and CDR2 YYNGEE. Trimming shortened V by 3 bases and J by 2 bases, and 11 bases separated the two germline ends. In DNA form, the CDR3 reads TGTGCCAGCAGCGCCCGGGACATACAAGAGACCCAGTACTTC. Its protein product is CASSARDIQETQYF. Full variable domain (outside the CDR3, taken from reference TRBV9 and TRBJ2-5): DSGVTQTPKHLITATGQRVTLRCSPRSGDLSVYWYQQSLDQGLQFLIQYYNGEERAKGNILERFSAQQFPDLHSELNLSSLELGDSALYFCASSARDIQETQYFGPGTRLLVL.

The chain has TRBV7-9 and TRBJ2-5; 9 bases map to TRBD1. CDR1 SEHNR and CDR2 FQNEAQ come from the germline V gene (reference sequence). Unmatched junction bases numbered 9, after V lost 5 bases and J lost 5 bases. This CDR3 region has 15 residues. The CDR3 sequence: CASSTQGALGETQYF. DNA for the CDR3: TGTGCCAGCAGCACACAGGGGGCCCTTGGGGAGACCCAGTACTTC. The whole variable domain, filled in from reference TRBV7-9 and TRBJ2-5, reads DTGVSQNPRHKITKRGQNVTFRCDPISEHNRLYWYRQTLGQGPEFLTYFQNEAQLEKSRLLSDRFSAERPKGSFSTLEIQRTEQGDSAMYLCASSTQGALGETQYFGPGTRLLVL.

This clone was detected only once. The rearrangement uses TRBV5-4 and TRBJ2-7; 16 positions match TRBD2. Germline V gene data show CDR1 as SGHNT and CDR2 as YYREEE (reference sequence). The CDR3 spans 18 residues. The trim removed 4 bases at V and 1 base at J, leaving 8 bases unmatched. As DNA, the CDR3 is TGTGCCAGCAGCGCTGGTGGGACTAGCGGGAGGGCTTCCTACGAGCAGTACTTC. Translating gives CASSAGGTSGRASYEQYF.

The chain's CDR3 is CASSSRTGGETQYF. The CDR3 DNA sequence: TGTGCCAGCAGCTCCCGGACAGGGGGTGAGACCCAGTACTTC. This rearrangement joins TRBV7-8 to TRBJ2-5; TRBD1 matches 10 bases. The CDR3 covers 14 residues. V lost 4 bases to trimming and J lost 5 bases; unmatched junction nucleotides: 4. CDR1 SGHVS and CDR2 FQNEAQ come from the germline V gene.

CDR3: CASSASGISSYNEQFF. CDR3 in DNA: TGTGCCAGCAGTGCTAGCGGGATCAGCTCCTACAATGAGCAGTTCTTC. The V and J genes are TRBV6-1 and TRBJ2-1, with 9 nucleotides matching TRBD2. Looked up from germline, CDR1 is MNHNS and CDR2 is SASEGT. The CDR3 is 16 amino acids. Losses at the gene ends were 4 bases for V and 0 bases for J; bases not matched to a gene: 4.